The clone carrying this T cell receptor (beta chain) appeared a few times. Its antigen is unidentified. This sample was taken from a study of shared clonotypes between healthy human individuals. There were no recent acute infections or vaccinations among the donors, who were healthy HIV-negative adults. V lost 6 bases and J 7 bases, leaving 15 bases between the germline ends. The CDR3 consists of 13 residues. Germline CDR1 and CDR2: MDHEN and SYDVKM. Points from the study as a whole: Relative to clonotypes present in all four donors, those not shared had lower generation probabilities.

Sorted-subset replicate PCRs used approximately 200 ng of genomic DNA. This amount corresponded to about 29,000 T cell genomes. Measured with immunoSEQ multiplex PCR; TCRdb has only the in-frame clones, and not every one. Found here are roughly 200,000 clones, approximately 62% of them singletons; the top ten hold roughly a tenth. The chain combines TRBV28 with TRBJ1-2; tentatively, D is TRBD1 (6 bases). This receptor was identified in a man aged 25-40 years in good health. The sample was memory CD4+ T cells sorted from blood. Subset described: CD45RA-negative fraction. CDR3 region: CASSPVQGFGYTF. The DNA of the CDR3 is TGTGCCAGCAGCCCCGTCCAGGGGTTTGGCTACACCTTC.